This TCR beta chain is drawn from a study of early T cells in non-severe SARS-CoV-2 infection. Individually, cDNA molecules had unique molecular identifiers attached to them. TCRdb re-analysed the 5' RACE reads in MiXCR, keeping a single row per CDR3 protein. The sample holds roughly 32,000 distinct CDR3 sequences, 3% to 5% seen once. This clonotype occurred many times. Germline-derived CDR1 and CDR2 are SQVTM and ANQGSEA. The CDR3 spans 14 residues. J gave up 3 bases and V 0 bases, and 2 bases lay outside the gene matches. The J gene is TRBJ2-1, the V gene TRBV29-1, with TRBD2 matching over 7 bases. This sequence originates from an adult who was a healthcare worker with PCR-confirmed SARS-CoV-2 infection or an uninfected control (not recorded which). Material for sequencing was whole blood. CDR3: CSVEDGRVYNEQFF. The CDR3 nucleotides are TGCAGCGTTGAAGATGGGAGGGTCTACAATGAGCAGTTCTTC.